Following are 31 T cell receptor beta chains from one sample sequenced in a study of blood T cell repertoires in COVID-19. Generated by immunoSEQ multiplex PCR, the TCRdb table keeps only in-frame clones and is missing some. The table has 200,000 to 250,000 clones, about 90% seen once. Specimen: PBMCs or T cells enriched from blood (not recorded which). These receptors were taken from a woman aged 50 to 60 with acute COVID-19.

This chain joins TRBV28 and TRBJ2-7; TRBD1 matches 11 bases. V lost 10 bases, J lost 5 bases, and 13 bases stayed unmatched. The CDR3 totals 15 residues. In germline, CDR1 is MDHEN, CDR2 SYDVKM. The CDR3 DNA sequence: TGTGCCACCCTGGGCATCCGGGACAGGGGGAACGAGCAGTACTTC. Protein: CATLGIRDRGNEQYF.

The chain employs TRBV4-2 and TRBJ2-2; 7 bases agree with TRBD2. The V segment lost 4 bases and the J segment 6 bases; nucleotides outside the gene matches: 14. The CDR3 totals 17 residues. The V gene's germline CDR1 is LGHNA and CDR2 YNFKEQ. The CDR3 DNA sequence: TGTGCCAGCAGCCCCCACCCTAGCGGAAAAGGCGCCGGGGAGCTGTTTTTT. As protein: CASSPHPSGKGAGELFF.

V usage is TRBV27 and J usage is TRBJ2-1, with TRBD2 identical over 10 bases. With V trimmed by 7 bases and J by 8 bases, 2 bases remained unmatched. Germline V CDR1 and CDR2: MNHEY, SMNVEV (reference sequence). The CDR3 length is 12 residues. CDR3 loop: CASTSGSHEQFF. CDR3 in DNA: TGTGCCAGCACTAGCGGGAGTCATGAGCAGTTCTTC.

This chain joins TRBV19 and TRBJ1-1; D perhaps matches TRBD1 (6 bases). The ends were cut back, 3 bases at V and 1 base at J, with 12 bases in the middle. This CDR3 contains 15 residues. Germline lookup yields CDR1 LNHDA and CDR2 SQIVND (reference sequence). The CDR3 reads CASSIIGGRNTEAFF. The CDR3 nucleotides read TGTGCCAGTAGTATTATTGGGGGCCGGAACACTGAAGCTTTCTTT.

The chain employs TRBV12-3 or TRBV12-4 and TRBJ1-5; perhaps TRBD1 as D (5 bases). CDR3 length: 13 amino acids. Trimming shortened V by 10 bases and J by 2 bases, and 12 bases separated the two germline ends. The CDR3 reads CATSPGGNQPQHF. CDR3 bases: TGTGCCACCTCCCCGGGGGGCAATCAGCCCCAGCATTTT.

This chain uses TRBV27 with TRBJ1-5; the match to TRBD1 covers 7 bases. There are 14 residues in the CDR3. Germline trimming cut 8 bases from V and 6 bases from J; bases unmatched to any gene: 10. Germline V gives CDR1 MNHEY, CDR2 SMNVEV (reference sequence). The CDR3 protein is CASATGSRTQPQHF. CDR3 bases: TGTGCCAGCGCGACAGGGTCCCGGACTCAGCCCCAGCATTTT.

The rearrangement uses TRBV3-1 (or the pseudogene TRBV3-2) and TRBJ1-4; 9 nucleotides line up with TRBD1. The CDR3 runs to 14 residues. The germline V gene encodes CDR1 LGHDT and CDR2 YNNKEL (reference sequence). Trimming cost V 3 bases and J 8 bases; bases outside gene matches: 4. CDR3 region: CASSQRTGEEKLFF. In nucleotides, the CDR3 is TGTGCCAGCAGCCAGCGGACAGGGGAAGAAAAACTGTTTTTT.

This clone was counted a single time. The chain joins TRBV28 to TRBJ1-2; TRBD1 is a possible D gene (6 bases). The CDR3 runs to 13 residues. The ends were cut back, 6 bases at V and 4 bases at J, with 12 bases in the middle. In germline, CDR1 is MDHEN, CDR2 SYDVKM. This chain's CDR3 is CASRIGTTYGYTF. CDR3 sequence (DNA): TGTGCCAGCAGAATCGGGACAACCTATGGCTACACCTTC.

The chain is built from TRBV28 and TRBJ1-4, with D uncertain. Germline V gene sequence: CDR1 MDHEN, CDR2 SYDVKM. V lost 4 bases and J lost 0, with 15 bases in between. This CDR3 has 17 residues. The CDR3 sequence: CASSSPGIITTNEKLFF. The CDR3 nucleotides read TGTGCCAGCAGTTCCCCGGGGATAATAACAACTAATGAAAAACTGTTTTTT.

For the CDR3, the DNA is TGTGCCAGCAGACCACAGGGGGGCACCTACAATGAGCAGTTCTTC. Protein: CASRPQGGTYNEQFF. The gene calls are TRBV7-3 and TRBJ2-1, with 8 bases aligning to TRBD1. Per the germline V gene, CDR1 is SGHTA and CDR2 is FQGTGA. V lost 6 bases and J lost 2; bases outside the gene matches: 6. The CDR3 is 15 residues long.

The chain has TRBV11-2 and TRBJ2-7; the D gene is possibly TRBD2 (6 bases). V was pared by 5 bases and J by 4 bases, with 12 bases between. Germline V gene sequence: CDR1 SGHAT, CDR2 FQNNGV. CDR3 length: 13 residues. The chain's CDR3 is CASSPGVAYEQYF. CDR3 nucleotide sequence: TGTGCCAGCAGCCCGGGGGTGGCTTACGAGCAGTACTTC. Looking up the rest from reference TRBV11-2 and TRBJ2-7 gives the full variable domain: EAGVAQSPRYKIIEKRQSVAFWCNPISGHATLYWYQQILGQGPKLLIQFQNNGVVDDSQLPKDRFSAERLKGVDSTLKIQPAKLEDSAVYLCASSPGVAYEQYFGPGTRLTVT.

CDR3 DNA sequence: TGTGCCAGCAGCCAAGTCCGGTACCAGTACAACCCCGGGGGGACAACCAAGAACACTGAAGCTTTCTTT. The encoded protein is CASSQVRYQYNPGGTTKNTEAFF. The chain carries TRBV14 and TRBJ1-1, with D possibly being TRBD1 (6 bases). CDR3 size: 23 residues. V gave up 1 base and J gave up 1 base, with 34 bases separating them. CDR1 is SGHDN, CDR2 FVKESK, per germline.

The CDR3 spells CASTPSLAGEYEQYF. CDR3 coding DNA: TGTGCCAGTACCCCCTCGCTAGCGGGAGAATACGAGCAGTACTTC. The J gene is TRBJ2-7, the V gene TRBV19, with 10 bases identical to TRBD2. The germline V gene has CDR1 LNHDA and CDR2 SQIVND (reference sequence). CDR3 length equals 15 residues. Germline trimming cut 7 bases from V and 4 bases from J; bases unmatched to any gene: 10.

With regard to this clone: The sample holds other DNA sequences that translate to the same CDR3. The chain employs TRBV6-2 or TRBV6-3 and TRBJ1-2; tentative D call: TRBD1 (6 bases). CDR1 and CDR2 (germline): MNHEY, SVGEGT. V was shortened by 2 bases and J by 5 bases, with 6 bases between the two germline ends. The CDR3 totals 12 residues. The chain's CDR3 is CASSYQGYGYTF. CDR3 bases: TGTGCCAGCAGTTACCAGGGGTATGGCTACACCTTC.

The rearrangement links TRBV3-1 (or the pseudogene TRBV3-2) to TRBJ2-3, with D perhaps matching TRBD1 (6 bases). The V gene's germline CDR1 is LGHDT and CDR2 YNNKEL (reference sequence). V gave up 2 bases and J gave up 3 bases, with 12 bases separating them. This CDR3 is built from 15 residues. The CDR3 sequence: CASSQNVGGTDTQYF. CDR3 nucleotides: TGTGCCAGCAGCCAAAACGTAGGGGGAACAGATACGCAGTATTTT.

The chain links TRBV28 to TRBJ1-5; D is perhaps TRBD1 (5 bases). V gave up 5 bases and J gave up 7 bases, with 15 bases separating them. CDR1 is MDHEN and CDR2 is SYDVKM in the germline V gene. The CDR3 has 14 amino acids. CDR3 sequence reads: CASSPSSGGQPQHF. CDR3 DNA: TGTGCCAGCAGTCCTAGTAGCGGGGGGCAGCCCCAGCATTTT.

V usage is TRBV3-1 (or the pseudogene TRBV3-2) and J usage is TRBJ2-7, with TRBD1 matching over 9 bases. Germline lookup yields CDR1 LGHDT and CDR2 YNNKEL (reference sequence). V lost 0 bases, J lost 2 bases, and 20 bases stayed unmatched. The CDR3 is made up of 21 amino acids. The CDR3 loop is CASSQDREADNRGRKPYEQYF. CDR3 bases: TGTGCCAGCAGCCAAGATAGGGAGGCGGACAACAGGGGGCGCAAGCCCTACGAGCAGTACTTC.

The V and J genes are TRBV7-2 and TRBJ2-1; maybe TRBD2 (6 bases). V shed 2 bases and J shed 7 bases, with 15 bases lying between them. This CDR3 region has 15 residues. CDR1 and CDR2 (germline): SGHTA, FQGNSA. The CDR3 sequence: CASSLRSGALNEQFF. For the CDR3, the DNA is TGTGCCAGCAGCTTAAGGTCGGGAGCTCTTAATGAGCAGTTCTTC.

The chain employs TRBV6-4 and TRBJ1-3, with 8 bases that match TRBD1. The germline V gene encodes CDR1 MRHNA and CDR2 SNTAGT. The J segment lost 0 bases and the V segment lost 0 bases, leaving 4 bases of the junction unmatched. The CDR3 is made up of 17 amino acids. This CDR3 is CASSDSDRVNSGNTIYF. The CDR3 DNA sequence: TGTGCCAGCAGTGACTCGGACAGGGTGAACTCTGGAAACACCATATATTTT.

The V call is TRBV11-3, the J call TRBJ2-2, with TRBD1 matching over 10 bases. The CDR3 is made up of 14 amino acids. The V and J ends lost 6 bases and 6 bases, in that order; junction bases with no gene match: 4. Germline CDR1 and CDR2: SGHNT and YENEEA. CDR3 region: CASRAGTGAGELFF. In DNA form, the CDR3 reads TGTGCCAGCAGGGCCGGGACAGGGGCCGGGGAGCTGTTTTTT.

The CDR3 nucleotides are TGTGCCACAAGACTAGCGGGAGGAGACGAGCAGTTCTTC. Protein sequence: CATRLAGGDEQFF. V usage is TRBV24-1 and J usage is TRBJ2-1; 13 bases align to TRBD2. The V segment lost 10 bases and the J segment 10 bases; nucleotides outside the gene matches: 6. The CDR3 spans 13 residues. Germline assignment: CDR1 KGHDR and CDR2 SFDVKD.

The table lists this clone with a count of one. The rearrangement joins TRBV30 to TRBJ2-5; D possibly corresponds to TRBD1 (5 bases). Germline V gene sequence: CDR1 GTSNPN, CDR2 SVGIG (reference sequence). This CDR3 comprises 13 residues. V was shortened by 3 bases and J by 2 bases, with 10 bases between the two germline ends. CDR3 DNA sequence: TGTGCCTGGAGGCCAGGGCAGCAAGAGACCCAGTACTTC. Its protein is CAWRPGQQETQYF.

This chain connects TRBV7-2 to TRBJ2-3; TRBD2 matches at 8 bases. J lost 5 bases, V lost 2 bases, and 3 bases had no gene match. The CDR3 totals 14 residues. The germline CDR1 and CDR2 sequences are SGHTA and FQGNSA. CDR3 nucleotide sequence: TGTGCCAGCAGCTTATGGCTAGCGGGAGATACGCAGTATTTT. Protein sequence: CASSLWLAGDTQYF.

The gene calls are TRBV7-3 and TRBJ1-1; D is unclear. Trimming took 1 base from V and 1 from J, leaving 7 bases between them. The CDR3 sequence is 14 residues long. The germline V gene encodes CDR1 SGHTA and CDR2 FQGTGA. CDR3: CASSLIVSNTEAFF. Here the CDR3 DNA reads TGTGCCAGCAGCTTAATCGTATCGAACACTGAAGCTTTCTTT. Looking up the rest from reference TRBV7-3 and TRBJ1-1 gives the full variable domain: GAGVSQTPSNKVTEKGKYVELRCDPISGHTALYWYRQSLGQGPEFLIYFQGTGAADDSGLPNDRFFAVRPEGSVSTLKIQRTERGDSAVYLCASSLIVSNTEAFFGQGTRLTVV.

This sequence joins TRBV5-1 and TRBJ2-5, with 8 bases lining up with TRBD1. With 0 bases clipped from V and 5 bases from J, the junction kept 3 bases outside the gene matches. Germline CDR1 SGHRS, CDR2 YFSETQ. CDR3 length equals 14 residues. CDR3 nucleotides: TGCGCCAGCAGCTTGGCCTACAGGGGGGAGACCCAGTACTTC. Its translation: CASSLAYRGETQYF. The variable domain in full, completed from reference TRBV5-1 and TRBJ2-5, reads KAGVTQTPRYLIKTRGQQVTLSCSPISGHRSVSWYQQTPGQGLQFLFEYFSETQRNKGNFPGRFSGRQFSNSRSEMNVSTLELGDSALYLCASSLAYRGETQYFGPGTRLLVL.

In this sample, this clone turned up once. This chain joins TRBV9 and TRBJ2-3, with 12 bases that match TRBD2. Per the germline V gene, CDR1 is SGDLS and CDR2 is YYNGEE. The CDR3 contains 18 residues. Trimming at V came to 2 bases and at J to 5 bases, leaving 12 bases not matched to a gene. The CDR3 DNA follows: TGTGCCAGCAGCGTCGAGCAGGGACTAGCGGGTCTCGTAGATACGCAGTATTTT. It yields the protein CASSVEQGLAGLVDTQYF. Together with reference TRBV9 and TRBJ2-3, the CDR3 gives the full variable domain: DSGVTQTPKHLITATGQRVTLRCSPRSGDLSVYWYQQSLDQGLQFLIQYYNGEERAKGNILERFSAQQFPDLHSELNLSSLELGDSALYFCASSVEQGLAGLVDTQYFGPGTRLTVL.

This clone was found once. The rearrangement uses TRBV20-1 and TRBJ2-5; D not certain. The V and J ends lost 6 bases and 5 bases respectively, with 10 bases between them. This CDR3 has 11 amino acids. Germline V gives CDR1 DFQATT, CDR2 SNEGSKA (reference sequence). CDR3 sequence reads: CSAESEETQYF. The CDR3 nucleotides read TGCAGTGCCGAATCTGAGGAGACCCAGTACTTC.

The chain recombines TRBV13 with TRBJ2-5; weak D call: TRBD2 (6 bases). CDR1 is PRHDT, CDR2 FYEKMQ, per germline (reference sequence). Trimming left V 5 bases short and J 1 base short, with 17 bases between. The CDR3 extends over 16 amino acids. This CDR3 is CASSITITSFQETQYF. The DNA of the CDR3 is TGTGCCAGCAGCATCACAATCACTAGCTTCCAAGAGACCCAGTACTTC.

The V gene is TRBV3-1 (or the pseudogene TRBV3-2), the J gene TRBJ2-7; 13 bases agree with TRBD2. Germline trimming cut 1 base from V and 5 bases from J; bases unmatched to any gene: 5. The CDR3 extends over 16 amino acids. Germline CDR1 is LGHDT and CDR2 is YNNKEL (reference sequence). The CDR3 is CASSQGGTSGTHEQYF. DNA of the CDR3: TGTGCCAGCAGCCAAGGGGGGACTAGCGGGACCCACGAGCAGTACTTC.

This clone was seen only once. The V call is TRBV7-2, the J call TRBJ2-7; D gene ambiguous. The CDR3 has 14 residues. Trimming removed 3 bases from V and 2 bases from J, with 11 bases in between. Germline values: CDR1 SGHTA, CDR2 FQGNSA. The CDR3 region is CASSFIQAAYEQYF. The CDR3, as DNA: TGTGCCAGCAGCTTTATCCAGGCCGCCTACGAGCAGTACTTC.

This sequence joins TRBV19 and TRBJ2-7, with 9 nucleotides matching TRBD2. The CDR3 is made up of 15 amino acids. In germline, CDR1 is LNHDA, CDR2 SQIVND (reference sequence). J lost 5 bases, V lost 3 bases, and 8 bases had no gene match. The DNA for the CDR3 is TGTGCCAGTAGTATTCGGACTAGCGCTACCCACGAGCAGTACTTC. The encoded protein is CASSIRTSATHEQYF. Drawing the rest from reference TRBV19 and TRBJ2-7, the complete variable domain is DGGITQSPKYLFRKEGQNVTLSCEQNLNHDAMYWYRQDPGQGLRLIYYSQIVNDFQKGDIAEGYSVSREKKESFPLTVTSAQKNPTAFYLCASSIRTSATHEQYFGPGTRLTVT.